This T cell receptor (beta chain) was identified in a study of early stage breast cancer tumors (dated by TCRdb to about 2017). At the level of the whole study: Of the 15 or so invasive breast tumors, eleven to twelve were found to be estrogen receptor-positive, progesterone receptor-positive and HER2-negative. Of the approximately 12 ER+/PR+/HER2- tumors, eight were classified as invasive ductal carcinomas and four as invasive lobular carcinomas. On average, each sample had about 10-fold read coverage. Across all samples, 2 million to 3 million templates representing 1,097,674 unique clonotypes were detected. What the authors observed across the whole study: Repertoires from blood and normal breast were more alike than repertoires from blood and tumor, and in about 90% of the 16 patients, comparing each tissue with blood separated tumor from normal. Around 2.5-fold higher T cell density and higher clonality were observed in tumors than in adjacent normal breast tissue. Enriched TCRB sequences shared across patients were mostly commonly generated sequences, unlikely to play an important role in the tumor microenvironment. Bulk genomic DNA sequencing of unsorted cells missed chain pairing and functional markers such as CD4, CD8 and FOXP3. The small cohort size prevented analysis by tumor subtype.

After removal of 8 bases from V and 2 bases from J, the junction retains 3 bases not matched to a gene. The CDR3 runs 14 residues from the cysteine to the phenylalanine. The entry retains the CDR3 DNA only, 42 bases that are in frame from base 1. CDR1 and CDR2 are read off the germline V gene (reference sequence) as MNHEY and SMNVEV. This clone was seen once. The target of this receptor is not known. Nothing much larger sits one base from this clone, and base qualities are not available. Each sample was amplified as two independent genomic DNA replicates: 0.45 to 0.5 ug for blood and roughly 1.5 ug for tumor or normal breast. Following the manufacturer's instructions, the ImmunoSeq Intro kit was used to carry out TCRB sequencing on genomic DNA. For absolute quantification, the roughly 33-cycle multiplex PCR included proprietary primers along with spike-in control sequences. Single-end 150-bp reads were used to sequence an 87-bp fragment covering the CDR3 and the flanking V and J genes. Each lane of an Illumina MiSeq using version 3.0 chemistry carried seven multiplexed samples, with two replicates per sample. In the authors' own workflow: Raw data were processed with the vendor's proprietary pipeline, and both replicates were merged into a single result per sample. A clonotype was defined as productive rearrangements that share the same V-gene family, CDR3 amino acid sequence and J-gene segment. Clonality was calculated as 1 minus the normalized Shannon entropy (Pielou evenness) of TCRB abundances. T cell density was estimated by dividing total templates by the number of input cells inferred from the DNA input amount. Recon with default parameters was used to estimate total repertoire diversity and clonality. Clonotypes with over 0.1% abundance in tumor and at least 32-fold higher abundance in tumor than in normal breast were defined as tumor-enriched. TCRdb's version of the immuneACCESS table is confined to in-frame rearrangements and falls short of the full clone set. An unresolved V gene accounts for under half of the shortfall where checked; the remainder is of unknown origin. The D gene and trimming were derived from the DNA, and the V and J assignments and clone size from that table. Across this sample there are approximately 75,000 clones, with more than 70% seen only once. The top ten clonotypes cover approximately 4.5% of the sample.

The study profiled bulk TCR beta-chain repertoires in matched peripheral blood, tumor and adjacent normal breast tissue taken from about 16 patients with early-stage breast cancer. Before surgery, roughly 4.5-11 mL of whole blood was collected into EDTA tubes and then processed within 2 hours. Peripheral blood mononuclear cells were isolated by Ficoll-Paque centrifugation in SepMate-50 tubes. PBMCs were cryopreserved in aliquots of roughly 1.9 to 4 million cells in roughly 90% FBS with 10% DMSO and kept in liquid nitrogen. Genomic DNA was extracted with the Qiagen AllPrep DNA/RNA Mini kit. Sequenced material: blood. The V and J segments used are TRBV27 and TRBJ2-6, with TRBD2 matching 7 junction bases. The origin of this receptor is a person in their 40s with breast cancer. The sequence in DNA is TGTGCCAGCGGGGGGAGGGCTGGGGCCAACGTCCTGACTTTC. It specifies CASGGRAGANVLTF.